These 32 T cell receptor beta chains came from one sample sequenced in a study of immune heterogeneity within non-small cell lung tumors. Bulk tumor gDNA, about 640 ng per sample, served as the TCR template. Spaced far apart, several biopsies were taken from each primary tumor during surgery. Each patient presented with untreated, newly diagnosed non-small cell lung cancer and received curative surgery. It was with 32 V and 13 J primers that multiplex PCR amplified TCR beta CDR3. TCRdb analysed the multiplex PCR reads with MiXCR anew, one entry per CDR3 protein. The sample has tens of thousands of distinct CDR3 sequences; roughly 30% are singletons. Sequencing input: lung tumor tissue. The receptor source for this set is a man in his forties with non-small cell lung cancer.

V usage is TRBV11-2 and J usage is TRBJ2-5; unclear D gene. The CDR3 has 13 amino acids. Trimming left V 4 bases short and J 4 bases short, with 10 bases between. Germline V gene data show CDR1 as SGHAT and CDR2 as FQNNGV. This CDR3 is CASSSRARETQYF. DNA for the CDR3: TGTGCCAGCAGCTCCCGGGCAAGAGAGACCCAGTACTTC.

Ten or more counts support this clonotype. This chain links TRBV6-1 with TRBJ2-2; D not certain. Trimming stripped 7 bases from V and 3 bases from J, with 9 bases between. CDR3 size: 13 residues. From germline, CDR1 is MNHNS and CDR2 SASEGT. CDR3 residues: CASTSDYTGELFF. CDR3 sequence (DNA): TGTGCCAGCACGTCAGATTACACCGGGGAGCTGTTTTTT.

The CDR3 nucleotides are TGTGCCAGCAGCTTGGACCCTGACGGAAACATTCAGTACTTC. This gives the protein CASSLDPDGNIQYF. This chain joins TRBV5-4 and TRBJ2-4; no definite D call. Germline-derived CDR1 and CDR2 are SGHNT and YYREEE (reference sequence). This CDR3 has 14 amino acids. V was pared by 0 bases and J by 6 bases, with 10 bases between.

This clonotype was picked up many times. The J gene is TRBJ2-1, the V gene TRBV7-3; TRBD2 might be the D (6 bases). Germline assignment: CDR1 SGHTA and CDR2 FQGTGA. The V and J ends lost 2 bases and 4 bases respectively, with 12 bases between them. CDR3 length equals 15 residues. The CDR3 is CASSLVAGLYNEQFF. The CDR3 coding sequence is TGTGCCAGCAGCTTAGTTGCGGGGTTATACAATGAGCAGTTCTTC.

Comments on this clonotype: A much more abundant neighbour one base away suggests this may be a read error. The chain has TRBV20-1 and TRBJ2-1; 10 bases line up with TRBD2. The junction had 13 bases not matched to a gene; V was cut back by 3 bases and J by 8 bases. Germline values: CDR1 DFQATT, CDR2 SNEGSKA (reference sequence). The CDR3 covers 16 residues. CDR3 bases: TGCAGTGCTAGCCCCTACCTAGCGGGAGTATACCATGAGCAGTTCTTC. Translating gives CSASPYLAGVYHEQFF.

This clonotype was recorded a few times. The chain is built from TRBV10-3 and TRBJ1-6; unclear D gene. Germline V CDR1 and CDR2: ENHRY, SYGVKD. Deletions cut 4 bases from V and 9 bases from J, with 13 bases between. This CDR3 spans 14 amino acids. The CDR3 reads CAISAGGPFSPLHF. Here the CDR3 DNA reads TGTGCCATCAGTGCAGGAGGCCCCTTTTCACCCCTCCACTTT.

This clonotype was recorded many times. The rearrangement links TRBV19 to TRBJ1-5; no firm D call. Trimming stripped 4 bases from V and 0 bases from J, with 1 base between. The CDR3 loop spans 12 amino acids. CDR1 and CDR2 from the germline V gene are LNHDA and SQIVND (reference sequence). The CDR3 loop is CASSNSNQPQHF. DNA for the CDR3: TGTGCCAGTAGTAATAGCAATCAGCCCCAGCATTTT.

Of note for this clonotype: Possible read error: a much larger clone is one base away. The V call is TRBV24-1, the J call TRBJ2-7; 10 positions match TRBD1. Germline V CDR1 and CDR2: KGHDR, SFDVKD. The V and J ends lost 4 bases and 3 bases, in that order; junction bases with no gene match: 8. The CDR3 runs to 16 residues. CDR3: CATSDLSRDRGYEQYF. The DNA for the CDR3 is TGTGCCACCAGTGACTTAAGTCGGGACAGGGGCTACGAGCAGTACTTC.

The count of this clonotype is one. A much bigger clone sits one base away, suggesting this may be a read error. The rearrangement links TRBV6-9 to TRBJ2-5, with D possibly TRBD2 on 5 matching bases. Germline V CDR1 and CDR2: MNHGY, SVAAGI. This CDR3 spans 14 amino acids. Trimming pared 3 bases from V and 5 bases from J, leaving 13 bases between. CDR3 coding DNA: TGTGCCAGCAGTTACCGAGGGAGTAATGAGACCCAGTACTTC. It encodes CASSYRGSNETQYF.

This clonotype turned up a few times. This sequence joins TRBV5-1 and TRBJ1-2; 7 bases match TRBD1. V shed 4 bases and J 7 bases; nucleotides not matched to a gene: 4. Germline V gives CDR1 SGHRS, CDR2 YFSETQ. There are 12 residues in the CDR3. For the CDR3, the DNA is TGCGCCAGCAGCCGGCAGGGGGGTGGCTACACCTTC. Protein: CASSRQGGGYTF.

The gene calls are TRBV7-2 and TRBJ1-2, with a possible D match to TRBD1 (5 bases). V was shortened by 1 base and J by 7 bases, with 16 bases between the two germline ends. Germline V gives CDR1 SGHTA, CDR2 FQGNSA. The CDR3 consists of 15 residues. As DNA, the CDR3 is TGTGCCAGCAGCTTAGATTACGGGGGGAGGGGTGGCTACACCTTC. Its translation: CASSLDYGGRGGYTF.

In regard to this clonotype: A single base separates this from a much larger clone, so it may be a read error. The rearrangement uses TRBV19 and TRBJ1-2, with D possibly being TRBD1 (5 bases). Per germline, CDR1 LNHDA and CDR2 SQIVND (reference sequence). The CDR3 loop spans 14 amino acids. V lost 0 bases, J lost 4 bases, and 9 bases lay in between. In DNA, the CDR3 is TGTGCCAGTAGTATAGAAGACAGATCCTATGGCTACACCTTC. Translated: CASSIEDRSYGYTF.

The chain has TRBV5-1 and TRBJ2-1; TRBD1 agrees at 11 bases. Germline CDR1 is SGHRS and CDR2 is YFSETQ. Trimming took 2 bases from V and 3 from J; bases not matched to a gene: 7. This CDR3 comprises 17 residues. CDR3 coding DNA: TGCGCCAGCAGCTTTATTGGACAGGGGGCTATCTACAATGAGCAGTTCTTC. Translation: CASSFIGQGAIYNEQFF.

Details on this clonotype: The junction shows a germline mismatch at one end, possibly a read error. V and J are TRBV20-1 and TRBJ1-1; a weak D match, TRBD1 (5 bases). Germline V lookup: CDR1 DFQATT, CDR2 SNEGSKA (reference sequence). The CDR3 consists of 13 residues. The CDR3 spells CGAPGEAPTEAFF. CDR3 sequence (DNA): TGCGGTGCCCCGGGGGAAGCGCCTACTGAAGCTTTCTTT.

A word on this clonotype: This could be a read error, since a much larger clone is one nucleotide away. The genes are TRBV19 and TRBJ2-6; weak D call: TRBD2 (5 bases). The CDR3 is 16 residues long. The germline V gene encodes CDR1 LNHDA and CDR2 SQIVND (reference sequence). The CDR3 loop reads CAISIEGRSGANVLTF. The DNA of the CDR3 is TGTGCCATTAGTATCGAGGGTAGGTCTGGGGCCAACGTCCTGACTTTC.

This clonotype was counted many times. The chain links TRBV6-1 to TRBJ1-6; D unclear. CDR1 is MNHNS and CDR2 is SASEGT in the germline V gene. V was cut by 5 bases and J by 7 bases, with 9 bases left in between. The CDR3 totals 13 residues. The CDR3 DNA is TGTGCCAGCAGTAGCCCGGGGAATTCACCCCTCCACTTT. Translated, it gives CASSSPGNSPLHF.

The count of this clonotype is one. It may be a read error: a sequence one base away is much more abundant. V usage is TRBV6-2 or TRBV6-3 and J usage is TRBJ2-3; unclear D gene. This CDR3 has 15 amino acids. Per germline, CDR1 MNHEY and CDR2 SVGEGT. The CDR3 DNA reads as TGTGCCAGCAGATACTCGGCTGTAAGCACAGATACGCAGTATTTT. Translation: CASRYSAVSTDTQYF.

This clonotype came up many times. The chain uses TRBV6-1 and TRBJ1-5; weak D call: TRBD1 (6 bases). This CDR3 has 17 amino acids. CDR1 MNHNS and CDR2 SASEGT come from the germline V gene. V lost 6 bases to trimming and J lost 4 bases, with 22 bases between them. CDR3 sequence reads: CASSRAPTGTSNQPQHF. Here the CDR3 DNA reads TGTGCCAGCAGCCGCGCCCCAACAGGGACAAGTAATCAGCCCCAGCATTTT.

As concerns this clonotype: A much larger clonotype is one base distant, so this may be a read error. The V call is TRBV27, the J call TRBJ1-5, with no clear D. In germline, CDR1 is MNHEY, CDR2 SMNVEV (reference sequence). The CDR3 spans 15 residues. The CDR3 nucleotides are TGTGCCAGCAGTGAAGGGAGGTGGAGCAATCAGTCCCAGCATTTT. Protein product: CASSEGRWSNQSQHF.

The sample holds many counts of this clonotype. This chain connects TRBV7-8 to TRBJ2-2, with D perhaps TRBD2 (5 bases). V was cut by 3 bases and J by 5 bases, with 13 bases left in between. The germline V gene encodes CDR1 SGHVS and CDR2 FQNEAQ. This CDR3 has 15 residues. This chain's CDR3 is CASSLEESGTGELFF. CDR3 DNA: TGTGCCAGCAGCTTGGAAGAATCGGGAACCGGGGAGCTGTTTTTT.

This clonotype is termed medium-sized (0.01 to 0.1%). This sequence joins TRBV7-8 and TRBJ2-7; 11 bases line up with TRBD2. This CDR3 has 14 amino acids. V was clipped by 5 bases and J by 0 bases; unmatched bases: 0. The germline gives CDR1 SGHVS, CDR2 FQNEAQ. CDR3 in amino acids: CASSTSGSSYEQYF. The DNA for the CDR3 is TGTGCCAGCAGCACTAGCGGGAGCTCCTACGAGCAGTACTTC.

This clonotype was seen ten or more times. Here the CDR3 DNA reads TGTGCCAGCCGACTCACAGATACGCAGTATTTT. Translation: CASRLTDTQYF. V gene TRBV11-2 combines with J gene TRBJ2-3; D is unclear. Looked up from germline, CDR1 is SGHAT and CDR2 is FQNNGV. The CDR3 spans 11 residues. Between the trimmed V and J ends, which lost 8 bases and 2 bases, there was a span of 5 bases.

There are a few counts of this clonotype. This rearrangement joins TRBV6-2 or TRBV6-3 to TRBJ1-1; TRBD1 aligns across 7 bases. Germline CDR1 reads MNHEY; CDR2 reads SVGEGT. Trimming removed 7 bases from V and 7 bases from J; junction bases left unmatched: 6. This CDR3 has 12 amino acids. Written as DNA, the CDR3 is TGTGCCAGCACCTTGAGACAGGGTGAAGCTTTCTTT. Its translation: CASTLRQGEAFF.

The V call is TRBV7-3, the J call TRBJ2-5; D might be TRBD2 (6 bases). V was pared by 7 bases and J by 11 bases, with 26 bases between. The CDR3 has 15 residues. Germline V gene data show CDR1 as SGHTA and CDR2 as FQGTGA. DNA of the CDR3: TGTGCCAGCACCCAAAGAGGGACTCCCCACAAGAGACAGTACTTC. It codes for CASTQRGTPHKRQYF.

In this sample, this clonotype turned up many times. The CDR3 region has the DNA TGTGCCAGCCGCGGCGGGGGGCACAATGAGCAGTTCTTC. This sequence encodes CASRGGGHNEQFF. This rearrangement joins TRBV7-6 to TRBJ2-1; 8 bases are shared with TRBD2. CDR1 is SGHVS and CDR2 is FNYEAQ in the germline V gene. The V and J ends lost 8 bases and 5 bases, in that order; junction bases with no gene match: 5. The CDR3 consists of 13 residues.

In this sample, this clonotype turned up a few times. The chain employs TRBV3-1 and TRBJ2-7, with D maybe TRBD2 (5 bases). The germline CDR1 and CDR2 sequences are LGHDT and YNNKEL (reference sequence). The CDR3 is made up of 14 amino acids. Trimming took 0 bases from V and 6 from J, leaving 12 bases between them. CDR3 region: CASSQELEGSEQYF. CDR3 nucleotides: TGTGCCAGCAGCCAAGAACTCGAAGGGAGCGAGCAGTACTTC.

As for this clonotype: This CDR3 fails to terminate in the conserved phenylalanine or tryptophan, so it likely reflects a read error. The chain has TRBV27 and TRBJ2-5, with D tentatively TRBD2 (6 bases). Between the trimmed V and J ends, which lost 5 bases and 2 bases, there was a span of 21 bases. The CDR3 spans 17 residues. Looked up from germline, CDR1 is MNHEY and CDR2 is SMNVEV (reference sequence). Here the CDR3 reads CASSPVGVGGRQETQYL. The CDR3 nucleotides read TGTGCCAGCAGTCCCGTGGGGGTAGGAGGGCGGCAAGAGACCCAGTACTTA.

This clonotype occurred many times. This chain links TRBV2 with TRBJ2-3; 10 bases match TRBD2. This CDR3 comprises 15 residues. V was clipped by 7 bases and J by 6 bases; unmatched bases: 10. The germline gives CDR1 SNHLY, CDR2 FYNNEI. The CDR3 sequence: CASTPLAGAPDTQYF. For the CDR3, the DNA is TGTGCCAGCACCCCCCTAGCGGGAGCCCCCGATACGCAGTATTTT.

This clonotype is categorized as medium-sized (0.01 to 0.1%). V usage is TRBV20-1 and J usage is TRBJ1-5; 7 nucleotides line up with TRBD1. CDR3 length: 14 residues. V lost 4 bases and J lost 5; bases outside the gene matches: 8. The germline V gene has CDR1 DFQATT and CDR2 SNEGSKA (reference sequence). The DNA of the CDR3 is TGCAGTGCTAACCGAGGGGGCGACGATCAGCCCCAGCATTTT. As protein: CSANRGGDDQPQHF.

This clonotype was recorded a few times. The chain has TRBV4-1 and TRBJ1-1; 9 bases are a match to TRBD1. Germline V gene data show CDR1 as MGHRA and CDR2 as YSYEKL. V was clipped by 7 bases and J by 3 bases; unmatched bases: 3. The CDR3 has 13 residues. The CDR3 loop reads CASTRQGDTEAFF. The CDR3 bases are TGCGCCAGCACCCGACAGGGGGACACTGAAGCTTTCTTT.

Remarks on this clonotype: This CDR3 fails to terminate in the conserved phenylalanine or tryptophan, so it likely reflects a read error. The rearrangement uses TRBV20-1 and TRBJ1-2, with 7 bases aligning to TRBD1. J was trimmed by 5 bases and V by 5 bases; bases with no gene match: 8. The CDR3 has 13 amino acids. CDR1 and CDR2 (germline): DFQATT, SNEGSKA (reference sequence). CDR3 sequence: CSAPIGGGYGYTI. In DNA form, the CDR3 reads TGCAGTGCTCCCATAGGGGGCGGGTATGGCTACACCATC.

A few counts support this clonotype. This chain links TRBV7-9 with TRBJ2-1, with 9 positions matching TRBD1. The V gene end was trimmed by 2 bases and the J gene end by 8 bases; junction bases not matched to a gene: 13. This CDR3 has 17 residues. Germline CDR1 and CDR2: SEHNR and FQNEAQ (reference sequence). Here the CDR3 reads CASSLIWGTGTTYEQFF. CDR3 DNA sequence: TGTGCCAGCAGCTTAATCTGGGGGACAGGGACTACCTATGAGCAGTTCTTC.